The 22 T cell receptor beta chains presented below share a single source sample, sequenced in a study of blood T cell repertoires in COVID-19. Profiled with immunoSEQ multiplex PCR; TCRdb holds only in-frame clones, not every one. Of 350,000 to 450,000 clones in the sample, around 87% were seen once. Material for sequencing was peripheral blood. These receptors were taken from a woman between 55 and 75 years old with COVID-19, enrolled during active disease.

There are many counts of this clone. The chain combines TRBV19 with TRBJ1-6; unclear D gene. V gave up 1 base and J gave up 7 bases, with 8 bases separating them. The CDR3 extends over 14 amino acids. The germline CDR1 and CDR2 sequences are LNHDA and SQIVND (reference sequence). The CDR3 bases are TGTGCCAGTAGTATAGGCGGACTGAATTCACCCCTCCACTTT. It translates to CASSIGGLNSPLHF.

The rearrangement uses TRBV19 and TRBJ1-1; TRBD1 aligns across 7 bases. CDR3 size: 13 residues. Germline V lookup: CDR1 LNHDA, CDR2 SQIVND (reference sequence). Trimming removed 3 bases from V and 5 bases from J; junction bases left unmatched: 3. DNA of the CDR3: TGTGCCAGTAGTATCAGGGGGGAGACTGAAGCTTTCTTT. Translation: CASSIRGETEAFF.

The chain couples TRBV7-9 to TRBJ1-1; D not certain. The V end was cut by 1 base, the J end by 0 bases, with 6 bases between. The CDR3 has 14 amino acids. Germline lookup yields CDR1 SEHNR and CDR2 FQNEAQ (reference sequence). The CDR3: CASSLEQMNTEAFF. The CDR3 nucleotides read TGTGCCAGCAGCTTAGAACAGATGAACACTGAAGCTTTCTTT.

The chain couples TRBV10-3 to TRBJ2-1; the D is unclear. Germline lookup yields CDR1 ENHRY and CDR2 SYGVKD. V lost 10 bases and J 1 base, leaving 17 bases between the germline ends. The CDR3 loop spans 15 amino acids. The CDR3 nucleotides are TGTGCCACTCTGAGAGCTGGTCTTTCCTACAATGAGCAGTTCTTC. This codes for CATLRAGLSYNEQFF.

V usage is TRBV6-5 and J usage is TRBJ2-7; 9 bases line up with TRBD2. Germline lookup yields CDR1 MNHEY and CDR2 SVGAGI. The CDR3 contains 15 residues. V shed 0 bases, J shed 4 bases, and the junction held 4 bases outside the gene matches. The chain's CDR3 is CASSYSPAGGYEQYF. In DNA, the CDR3 is TGTGCCAGCAGTTACTCTCCAGCGGGGGGTTACGAGCAGTACTTC.

The chain has TRBV11-3 and TRBJ1-4; 10 bases align to TRBD1. V gave up 5 bases and J gave up 8 bases; unmatched junction bases: 14. This CDR3 region has 17 residues. Looked up from germline, CDR1 is SGHNT and CDR2 is YENEEA. The CDR3 loop reads CASSAGDRGSANEKLFF. CDR3 in DNA: TGTGCCAGCAGCGCGGGGGACAGGGGTTCGGCAAACGAAAAACTGTTTTTT. The complete variable domain, with remaining parts taken from reference TRBV11-3 and TRBJ1-4, reads EAGVVQSPRYKIIEKKQPVAFWCNPISGHNTLYWYLQNLGQGPELLIRYENEEAVDDSQLPKDRFSAERLKGVDSTLKIQPAELGDSAVYLCASSAGDRGSANEKLFFGSGTQLSVL.

The J gene is TRBJ2-1, the V gene TRBV3-1 (or the pseudogene TRBV3-2), with D hard to call. Germline CDR1 reads LGHDT; CDR2 reads YNNKEL (reference sequence). The CDR3 sequence is 14 residues long. V lost 7 bases to trimming and J lost 6 bases, with 16 bases between them. The CDR3 here is CASIHKRVPNEQFF. The CDR3 nucleotides are TGTGCCAGCATCCACAAGAGAGTGCCCAATGAGCAGTTCTTC.

Concerning this clone itself: The same CDR3 arises from other DNA sequences in this sample as well. The chain combines TRBV18 with TRBJ2-1; the match to TRBD1 covers 9 bases. There are 15 residues in the CDR3. Germline loops: CDR1 KGHSH, CDR2 LQKENI. V was clipped by 3 bases and J by 6 bases; unmatched bases: 6. Here the CDR3 reads CASSPRQGVGNEQFF. CDR3 DNA sequence: TGTGCCAGCTCACCCCGACAGGGGGTGGGCAATGAGCAGTTCTTC. Using reference TRBV18 and TRBJ2-1 for the parts outside the CDR3, the full variable domain is NAGVMQNPRHLVRRRGQEARLRCSPMKGHSHVYWYRQLPEEGLKFMVYLQKENIIDESGMPKERFSAEFPKEGPSILRIQQVVRGDSAAYFCASSPRQGVGNEQFFGPGTRLTVL.

V is TRBV7-8 and J is TRBJ1-2, with a tentative D call TRBD1 (6 bases). V was cut by 2 bases and J by 6 bases, with 13 bases left in between. There are 14 residues in the CDR3. Germline values: CDR1 SGHVS, CDR2 FQNEAQ. The CDR3 sequence is CASSLIVQGNGYTF. The CDR3 bases are TGTGCCAGCAGCTTAATTGTACAGGGTAATGGCTACACCTTC.

The V call is TRBV18, the J call TRBJ1-5; D ambiguous. V was pared by 6 bases and J by 3 bases, with 15 bases between. The CDR3 is made up of 15 amino acids. Per the germline V gene, CDR1 is KGHSH and CDR2 is LQKENI. The CDR3 sequence: CASSLGRELNQPQHF. DNA of the CDR3: TGTGCCAGCTCCCTCGGGAGGGAGCTCAATCAGCCCCAGCATTTT.

This rearrangement joins TRBV6-1 to TRBJ2-3, with a weak D call TRBD1 (7 bases). The V gene lost 1 base and the J gene lost 3 bases, with 20 bases spanning the gap. CDR1 and CDR2 from the germline V gene are MNHNS and SASEGT. This CDR3 is built from 18 residues. CDR3 in DNA: TGTGCCAGCAGTGAAGGCAGGCTTGGAGGGGGCATGACAGATACGCAGTATTTT. Translating it yields CASSEGRLGGGMTDTQYF.

This clone was seen just once. V gene TRBV6-1 combines with J gene TRBJ2-1, with 8 bases matching TRBD1. J lost 2 bases, V lost 2 bases, and 5 bases had no gene match. CDR1 MNHNS and CDR2 SASEGT come from the germline V gene. The CDR3 runs to 16 residues. CDR3 residues: CASSEPGQGTYNEQFF. The DNA of the CDR3 is TGTGCCAGCAGTGAACCCGGACAGGGAACCTACAATGAGCAGTTCTTC.

V gene TRBV5-3 combines with J gene TRBJ2-7, with D tentatively TRBD2 (6 bases). TRBV5-3 is recorded as an ORF, its role being uncertain. The CDR3 has 12 residues. Trimming pared 2 bases from V and 3 bases from J, leaving 6 bases between. The CDR3 DNA sequence: TGTGCCAGAAGCTTCGGGAGCTACGAGCAGTACTTC. It codes for CARSFGSYEQYF.

The chain is built from TRBV7-9 and TRBJ1-1; TRBD1 agrees at 8 bases. The germline CDR1 and CDR2 sequences are SEHNR and FQNEAQ (reference sequence). V gave up 4 bases and J gave up 5 bases; unmatched junction bases: 3. The CDR3 extends over 13 amino acids. The CDR3 loop reads CASSSTGATEAFF. In nucleotides, the CDR3 is TGTGCCAGCAGCTCGACAGGGGCGACTGAAGCTTTCTTT.

The J gene is TRBJ1-6, the V gene TRBV7-9; D might be TRBD1 (5 bases). The germline V gene encodes CDR1 SEHNR and CDR2 FQNEAQ (reference sequence). V lost 2 bases to trimming and J lost 8 bases, with 13 bases between them. There are 15 residues in the CDR3. The CDR3 sequence is CASSLRGMIDSPLHF. The CDR3 DNA sequence: TGTGCCAGCAGCTTAAGGGGCATGATAGATTCACCCCTCCACTTT. Combining the CDR3 with reference TRBV7-9 and TRBJ1-6 gives the whole variable domain DTGVSQNPRHKITKRGQNVTFRCDPISEHNRLYWYRQTLGQGPEFLTYFQNEAQLEKSRLLSDRFSAERPKGSFSTLEIQRTEQGDSAMYLCASSLRGMIDSPLHFGNGTRLTVT.

The chain couples TRBV5-4 to TRBJ2-5, with 12 bases lining up with TRBD1. Looked up from germline, CDR1 is SGHNT and CDR2 is YYREEE (reference sequence). CDR3 length equals 15 residues. Losses at the gene ends were 5 bases for V and 4 bases for J; bases not matched to a gene: 6. The CDR3 nucleotides are TGTGCCAGCAGGGATGGGACAGGGGGCGCAGAGACCCAGTACTTC. This codes for CASRDGTGGAETQYF. The variable domain in full, with the rest retrieved from reference TRBV5-4 and TRBJ2-5, is ETGVTQSPTHLIKTRGQQVTLRCSSQSGHNTVSWYQQALGQGPQFIFQYYREEENGRGNFPPRFSGLQFPNYSSELNVNALELDDSALYLCASRDGTGGAETQYFGPGTRLLVL.

This sequence joins TRBV11-3 and TRBJ2-3; tentative D call: TRBD1 (5 bases). Trimming removed 3 bases from V and 1 base from J, with 8 bases in between. The CDR3 spans 14 residues. CDR1 is SGHNT and CDR2 is YENEEA in the germline V gene. The CDR3 DNA follows: TGTGCCAGCAGCTTCACAGGAGGCACAGATACGCAGTATTTT. It yields the protein CASSFTGGTDTQYF.

Note on this clone: Other nucleotide sequences in the sample specify the same CDR3. The chain uses TRBV7-9 and TRBJ1-1, with D tentatively TRBD1 (6 bases). CDR1 is SEHNR and CDR2 is FQNEAQ in the germline V gene (reference sequence). The CDR3 runs to 14 residues. The V gene lost 4 bases and the J gene lost 1 base, with 10 bases spanning the gap. The chain's CDR3 is CASSSGTPNTEAFF. The DNA of the CDR3 is TGTGCCAGCAGCTCCGGGACACCGAACACTGAAGCTTTCTTT.

The chain recombines TRBV19 with TRBJ2-3; 12 nucleotides match TRBD1. This CDR3 comprises 17 residues. In germline, CDR1 is LNHDA, CDR2 SQIVND (reference sequence). V shed 5 bases and J 3 bases; nucleotides not matched to a gene: 9. CDR3 nucleotides: TGTGCCAGTAGTTCCCGGGGACAGGGGGCGGTTACAGATACGCAGTATTTT. The encoded protein is CASSSRGQGAVTDTQYF.

J is TRBJ1-4 and V is TRBV7-3; D uncertain. This CDR3 contains 19 residues. Germline loops: CDR1 SGHTA, CDR2 FQGTGA. V was clipped by 4 bases and J by 0 bases, with 21 bases between them. The CDR3 coding sequence is TGTGCCAGCAGCTCCAAGAAGTCAAAAAAGAGGACAACTAATGAAAAACTGTTTTTT. This codes for CASSSKKSKKRTTNEKLFF.

This sequence joins TRBV4-2 and TRBJ1-2, with TRBD1 as a possible D gene (6 bases). CDR1 is LGHNA and CDR2 is YNFKEQ in the germline V gene. The CDR3 totals 16 residues. Trimming removed 3 bases at V and 4 bases at J, with 18 bases between. The CDR3 loop is CASSHFLQGFRYGYTF. Here the CDR3 DNA reads TGTGCCAGCAGCCACTTTCTACAGGGTTTTCGCTATGGCTACACCTTC.

The chain links TRBV12-3 or TRBV12-4 to TRBJ2-7; tentative D call: TRBD1 (5 bases). Trimming pared 6 bases from V and 5 bases from J, leaving 8 bases between. The CDR3 contains 11 residues. The CDR3 region is CASSRRDEQYF. Written as DNA, the CDR3 is TGTGCCAGCAGCCGCAGGGACGAGCAGTACTTC.